The 7 T cell receptor beta chains reported below all come from one sample, sequenced in a study of post-analysis software for immune sequencing data. General observations from the study: TRBV5-6, TRBV5-1 and TRBV20-1 belonged to a set of roughly 5 TRBV segments that were more frequent in patients than controls.

Their specific antigens are unknown. TCR beta cDNA libraries had unique molecular identifiers. TCRdb itself ran the PCR reads through MiXCR, one entry per CDR3 protein. The table shows roughly 540,000 distinct CDR3 sequences, with around 31% occurring only once. The sequenced material came from blood. These receptors were taken from a girl younger than 18 with multiple sclerosis.

Only a few counts were recorded for this clonotype. The chain uses TRBV4-1 and TRBJ2-3, with a weak D call TRBD1 (5 bases). CDR1 is MGHRA, CDR2 YSYEKL, per germline. Trimming removed 7 bases from V and 0 bases from J, with 11 bases in between. There are 14 residues in the CDR3. CDR3 sequence reads: CASMLDTSTDTQYF. In nucleotides, the CDR3 is TGCGCCAGCATGTTGGACACTAGCACAGATACGCAGTATTTT.

The V gene is TRBV29-1, the J gene TRBJ1-2, with D uncertain. Trimming cost V 6 bases and J 4 bases, with 12 bases left between them. The CDR3 has 12 amino acids. Per the germline V gene, CDR1 is SQVTM and CDR2 is ANQGSEA. CDR3 sequence reads: CSVITEGYGYTF. In DNA, the CDR3 is TGCAGCGTGATAACAGAGGGCTATGGCTACACCTTC.

The chain links TRBV13 to TRBJ2-3; tentative D call: TRBD2 (6 bases). Per the germline V gene, CDR1 is PRHDT and CDR2 is FYEKMQ (reference sequence). The CDR3 is 18 residues long. V shed 1 base and J shed 1 base, with 18 bases lying between them. The CDR3 region is CASSLAGTLQDGTDTQYF. In nucleotides, the CDR3 is TGTGCCAGCAGCTTAGCGGGGACTCTGCAGGATGGCACAGATACGCAGTATTTT.

The V call is TRBV12-3 or TRBV12-4, the J call TRBJ2-5; D call uncertain. The CDR3 sequence is 15 residues long. Trimming took 1 base from V and 0 from J, leaving 9 bases between them. CDR3 amino acids: CASSLVWKNQETQYF. Here the CDR3 DNA reads TGTGCCAGCAGTTTAGTCTGGAAAAACCAAGAGACCCAGTACTTC.

This clonotype has a handful of counts. The V and J genes are TRBV20-1 and TRBJ2-5, with 7 bases matching TRBD1. Trimming at V came to 4 bases and at J to 5 bases, leaving 10 bases not matched to a gene. CDR1 is DFQATT, CDR2 SNEGSKA, per germline (reference sequence). CDR3 length: 14 amino acids. CDR3 DNA sequence: TGCAGTGCTACCGAAGGGACAGTCGCGGAGACCCAGTACTTC. It is translated as CSATEGTVAETQYF.

The chain couples TRBV6-1 to TRBJ1-4; 8 bases map to TRBD1. The CDR3 runs 15 residues. The V gene's germline CDR1 is MNHNS and CDR2 SASEGT. J was trimmed by 7 bases and V by 5 bases; bases with no gene match: 9. The CDR3 DNA reads as TGTGCCAGCAGTCGGACTCAGGGGGCGGTTGAAAAACTGTTTTTT. Residues: CASSRTQGAVEKLFF.

The V call is TRBV5-1, the J call TRBJ2-7, with TRBD1 matching 10 bases. The CDR3 covers 15 residues. V shed 5 bases, J shed 3 bases, and the junction held 8 bases outside the gene matches. Germline V gene data show CDR1 as SGHRS and CDR2 as YFSETQ. CDR3 residues: CASSIPGQGFYEQYF. The CDR3 DNA reads TGCGCCAGCAGTATTCCGGGACAGGGGTTCTACGAGCAGTACTTC.